These 21 T cell receptor beta chains were all obtained from the same sample, sequenced in a study of blood T cell repertoires in COVID-19. Generated by immunoSEQ multiplex PCR, the TCRdb table keeps only in-frame clones and is missing some. The sample gives about 35,000 clones, approximately 80% of which show up once; about 44% is in the top ten. The sequencing input was peripheral blood. These receptors all come from a human donor in a cohort sampled during active or convalescent COVID-19. The donor label of this sample is uncertain.

V is TRBV19 and J is TRBJ1-1; D unclear. The CDR3 runs 12 residues. Germline loops: CDR1 LNHDA, CDR2 SQIVND (reference sequence). The V end was cut by 4 bases, the J end by 7 bases, with 10 bases between. CDR3 bases: TGTGCCAGTAGTACGACAAATCATGAAGCTTTCTTT. The encoded protein is CASSTTNHEAFF.

The gene calls are TRBV4-3 and TRBJ2-5; the D gene is possibly TRBD2 (6 bases). Per the germline V gene, CDR1 is LGHNA and CDR2 is YSLEER. CDR3 length equals 16 residues. V lost 0 bases to trimming and J lost 1 base, with 12 bases between them. The CDR3 loop reads CASSQDRGTAQETQYF. The CDR3 nucleotides are TGCGCCAGCAGCCAAGATCGGGGGACGGCCCAAGAGACCCAGTACTTC.

This chain links TRBV2 with TRBJ2-5; perhaps TRBD1 as D (5 bases). V dropped 8 bases and J dropped 2 bases, with 15 bases sitting between them. The germline CDR1 and CDR2 sequences are SNHLY and FYNNEI. This CDR3 is 14 amino acids long. CDR3 loop: CASGPREPQETQYF. The CDR3 bases are TGTGCCAGCGGCCCCAGGGAACCACAAGAGACCCAGTACTTC.

V usage is TRBV14 and J usage is TRBJ2-2; the match to TRBD2 covers 12 bases. The germline V gene has CDR1 SGHDN and CDR2 FVKESK. The CDR3 loop spans 17 amino acids. V dropped 1 base and J dropped 3; count of bases not matched to a gene: 3. CDR3 sequence: CASSQGLAGVDTGELFF. The CDR3 nucleotides are TGTGCCAGCAGCCAAGGACTAGCGGGAGTTGACACCGGGGAGCTGTTTTTT.

This clone was found once. The J gene is TRBJ2-1, the V gene TRBV5-1, with D unclear. V was cut by 0 bases and J by 7 bases, with 8 bases left in between. The germline CDR1 and CDR2 sequences are SGHRS and YFSETQ. This CDR3 comprises 13 residues. DNA of the CDR3: TGCGCCAGCAGCTTGGGGAGTGAGAATGAGCAGTTCTTC. This sequence encodes CASSLGSENEQFF.

The chain is built from TRBV6-2 or TRBV6-3 and TRBJ1-6; D unresolved. CDR3 size: 13 residues. Germline CDR1 is MNHEY and CDR2 is SVGEGT. V was clipped by 2 bases and J by 6 bases, with 5 bases between them. The CDR3 loop is CASSYPGNSPLHF. The CDR3 region has the DNA TGTGCCAGCAGTTACCCGGGTAATTCACCCCTCCACTTT.

The rearrangement uses TRBV27 and TRBJ2-3; a weak D match, TRBD2 (6 bases). The V and J ends lost 6 bases and 2 bases respectively, with 18 bases between them. Germline CDR1 MNHEY, CDR2 SMNVEV (reference sequence). The CDR3 totals 16 residues. For the CDR3, the DNA is TGTGCCAGCAGGCCTCGTCTTACGGGACTCACAGATACGCAGTATTTT. Protein product: CASRPRLTGLTDTQYF.

The chain is built from TRBV6-5 and TRBJ1-4, with TRBD1 matching over 9 bases. With 10 bases clipped from V and 3 bases from J, the junction kept 9 bases outside the gene matches. CDR3 length: 15 residues. CDR1 is MNHEY and CDR2 is SVGAGI in the germline V gene. The CDR3 nucleotides are TGTGCCACTACCACAGGGGGCTTGGCTAATGAAAAACTGTTTTTT. Its translation: CATTTGGLANEKLFF.

The V call is TRBV24-1, the J call TRBJ2-2; TRBD2 agrees at 9 bases. The CDR3 covers 12 residues. The V gene's germline CDR1 is KGHDR and CDR2 SFDVKD. V lost 7 bases and J lost 7; bases outside the gene matches: 0. The chain's CDR3 is CATRLAGGELFF. For the CDR3, the DNA is TGTGCCACCAGACTAGCGGGCGGGGAGCTGTTTTTT.

This clone was detected only a few times. The chain links TRBV12-3 or TRBV12-4 to TRBJ2-5, with D possibly matching TRBD1 (6 bases). The germline V and J ends were trimmed by 2 bases and 5 bases, with 9 bases remaining between them. The CDR3 contains 13 residues. The DNA of the CDR3 is TGTGCCAGCAGTTTAAAAACAGGGGAGACCCAGTACTTC. Its protein is CASSLKTGETQYF.

The rearrangement uses TRBV5-1 and TRBJ2-5; D gene unclear. The germline V gene has CDR1 SGHRS and CDR2 YFSETQ. The CDR3 length is 12 residues. The ends were cut back, 4 bases at V and 1 base at J, with 5 bases in the middle. The CDR3 DNA follows: TGCGCCAGCAGCCCCTCCCAAGAGACCCAGTACTTC. Its translation: CASSPSQETQYF. Drawing the rest from reference TRBV5-1 and TRBJ2-5, the complete variable domain is KAGVTQTPRYLIKTRGQQVTLSCSPISGHRSVSWYQQTPGQGLQFLFEYFSETQRNKGNFPGRFSGRQFSNSRSEMNVSTLELGDSALYLCASSPSQETQYFGPGTRLLVL.

The chain recombines TRBV5-1 with TRBJ2-1; D perhaps matches TRBD2 (6 bases). Looked up from germline, CDR1 is SGHRS and CDR2 is YFSETQ. V was pared by 2 bases and J by 7 bases, with 16 bases between. The CDR3 has 15 residues. CDR3 bases: TGCGCCAGCAGCTTAAAACTAGCAGTCGGTAATGAGCAGTTCTTC. This encodes CASSLKLAVGNEQFF.

The rearrangement links TRBV5-1 to TRBJ1-4; D is perhaps TRBD1 (6 bases). CDR3 length equals 14 residues. The germline gives CDR1 SGHRS, CDR2 YFSETQ. V lost 4 bases to trimming and J lost 2 bases, with 9 bases between them. As DNA, the CDR3 is TGCGCCAGCAGCGCGGACAGCACTAATGAAAAACTGTTTTTT. It encodes CASSADSTNEKLFF.

The chain combines TRBV5-5 with TRBJ2-2; D is uncertain. From germline, CDR1 is SGHKS and CDR2 YYEKEE (reference sequence). The V end lost 4 bases, the J end lost 1 base, and 14 bases lay between the germline ends. The CDR3 has 16 amino acids. The CDR3 coding sequence is TGTGCCAGCAGCCCGAAGAGATCACTGAACACCGGGGAGCTGTTTTTT. This gives the protein CASSPKRSLNTGELFF. The whole variable domain, filled in from reference TRBV5-5 and TRBJ2-2, reads DAGVTQSPTHLIKTRGQQVTLRCSPISGHKSVSWYQQVLGQGPQFIFQYYEKEERGRGNFPDRFSARQFPNYSSELNVNALLLGDSALYLCASSPKRSLNTGELFFGEGSRLTVL.

This clone came up a few times. The CDR3 DNA sequence: TGTGCCAGCAGCCAAGCTGACAGGCTTTCTGGCTACACCTTC. Translating gives CASSQADRLSGYTF. The chain joins TRBV3-1 (or the pseudogene TRBV3-2) to TRBJ1-2, with TRBD1 as a possible D gene (6 bases). Germline V gene lookup returns CDR1 LGHDT and CDR2 YNNKEL (reference sequence). V shed 1 base and J shed 7 bases, with 13 bases lying between them. The CDR3 sequence is 14 residues long.

This chain connects TRBV5-4 to TRBJ2-5; TRBD2 matches at 7 bases. CDR1 is SGHNT, CDR2 YYREEE, per germline (reference sequence). Losses at the gene ends were 10 bases for V and 7 bases for J; bases not matched to a gene: 10. The CDR3 has 12 residues. In nucleotides, the CDR3 is TGTGCCGTCCTAGCGGTCCGAGGGACCCAGTACTTC. Translated, it gives CAVLAVRGTQYF.

The rearrangement uses TRBV4-3 and TRBJ1-2, with D uncertain. This CDR3 has 13 amino acids. Trimming left V 0 bases short and J 5 bases short, with 7 bases between. The V gene's germline CDR1 is LGHNA and CDR2 YSLEER. The CDR3 sequence: CASSQERQYGYTF. The CDR3, as DNA: TGCGCCAGCAGCCAAGAGAGGCAATATGGCTACACCTTC.

The chain combines TRBV21-1 with TRBJ1-4. TRBV21-1 is shown as a pseudogene. The CDR3 has 15 amino acids. The CDR3, as DNA: TGTGCCAGCAGCAAGTACGGGGCAACTAATGAAAAACTGTTTTTT. Encoded protein: CASSKYGATNEKLFF.

The V and J genes are TRBV20-1 and TRBJ2-7, with D possibly matching TRBD2 (6 bases). The CDR3 has 11 residues. Per the germline V gene, CDR1 is DFQATT and CDR2 is SNEGSKA (reference sequence). The CDR3 loop reads CSAGQGYEQYF. CDR3 nucleotides: TGCAGCGCGGGGCAGGGCTACGAGCAGTACTTC.

The CDR3 DNA reads TGTGCCAGCAGCTCGACAGAAAGCTCTGGAAACACCATATATTTT. It encodes CASSSTESSGNTIYF. The genes are TRBV21-1 and TRBJ1-3; TRBD1 was called by the table and not checked on the DNA. TRBV21-1 is assigned pseudogene status. The CDR3 sequence is 15 residues long.

This chain uses TRBV18 with TRBJ2-3, with D maybe TRBD1 (6 bases). Germline-derived CDR1 and CDR2 are KGHSH and LQKENI. Trimming stripped 5 bases from V and 3 bases from J, with 15 bases between. CDR3 length equals 15 residues. CDR3 nucleotides: TGTGCCAGCTCAATACAGGGTTTTGGGACAGATACGCAGTATTTT. Protein product: CASSIQGFGTDTQYF.